This T cell receptor beta chain was profiled in a study of Ad26.COV2.S vaccination and SARS-CoV-2 variants. About the study: The study gave Ad26.COV2.S intramuscularly, once or twice 56 days apart.

A word on this clone: As yet, its antigen is unknown.

Germline values: CDR1 LGHNT, CDR2 FRNRAP. This CDR3 region has 13 residues. Trimming left V 7 bases short and J 5 bases short, with 14 bases between. As to treatment: some 19 received Ad26.COV2.S at low or high dose, single or two shots; several received placebo; per-sample allocation not given. Following the first vaccine or placebo injection, samples were taken on day 63. It was Wuhan-strain SARS-CoV-2 spike that the Ad26 vaccine vector expressed. Points from the study as a whole: There was reportedly substantial breadth in spike-specific CD8+ and CD4+ T cell responses after vaccination.

TCRdb's table, derived via immunoSEQ multiplex PCR, lists solely in-frame clones and lacks some. The data contain about 350,000 clones, 80% to 90% of them singletons. The specimen comprised peripheral blood, sampled in a trial of Ad26.COV2.S vaccine versus placebo. This TCR was recovered from a person aged 18 to 65 who received the Ad26.COV2.S COVID-19 vaccine or a placebo. The gene calls are TRBV12-5 and TRBJ2-5; no reliable D call. In DNA, the CDR3 is TGTGCTAGTGCCCTCGAACCTGTTGAGACCCAGTACTTC. This encodes CASALEPVETQYF. Supplemented by reference TRBV12-5 and TRBJ2-5, the full variable domain reads DARVTQTPRHKVTEMGQEVTMRCQPILGHNTVFWYRQTMMQGLELLAYFRNRAPLDDSGMPKDRFSAEMPDATLATLKIQPSEPRDSAVYFCASALEPVETQYFGPGTRLLVL.